This TCR beta chain is from a study of cytomegalovirus exposure and HLA in healthy donors. As regards this clone: The antigen is unknown.

Germline CDR1 and CDR2: SGHDT and YYEEEE. Trimming cost V 0 bases and J 3 bases, with 7 bases left between them. The CDR3 contains 14 residues. With 60 Vbeta and 13 Jbeta primers, the PCR was carried out. The protocol was immunoSEQ multiplex PCR, while the TCRdb copy is restricted to in-frame clones and leaves out a portion. Altogether approximately 220,000 clones are present, around 83% being singletons, with the ten largest covering about 1.4%. Findings of the study overall: CMV antigen specificity of three CMV-associated chains was confirmed in vitro.

J is TRBJ2-1 and V is TRBV5-6; D unclear. The receptor comes from a girl aged 10 to 17 in good health and CMV-seronegative. Sequencing was done on a sample of PBMCs. The CDR3 spells CASSLVESYNEQFF. CDR3 coding DNA: TGTGCCAGCAGCTTGGTTGAGAGCTACAATGAGCAGTTCTTC.